This T cell receptor (beta chain) was recorded in a study of cytomegalovirus exposure and HLA in healthy donors. Both 60 Vbeta primers and 13 Jbeta primers went into the PCR. The data were produced by immunoSEQ multiplex PCR, yet TCRdb's version contains in-frame clones alone and is incomplete. The sample contains 200,000 or so clones, more than 65% of which appear only once. V dropped 5 bases and J dropped 5 bases, with 10 bases sitting between them. This CDR3 contains 13 residues. Germline lookup yields CDR1 LNHDA and CDR2 SQIVND (reference sequence). This chain uses TRBV19 with TRBJ2-1, with a weak D call TRBD2 (5 bases). The sequenced sample consisted of PBMCs. The receptor's source is a man over 45 in good health and CMV-seronegative. CDR3 nucleotide sequence: TGTGCCAGTAGTTTCGGGATCAACAATGAGCAGTTCTTC. This sequence encodes CASSFGINNEQFF.